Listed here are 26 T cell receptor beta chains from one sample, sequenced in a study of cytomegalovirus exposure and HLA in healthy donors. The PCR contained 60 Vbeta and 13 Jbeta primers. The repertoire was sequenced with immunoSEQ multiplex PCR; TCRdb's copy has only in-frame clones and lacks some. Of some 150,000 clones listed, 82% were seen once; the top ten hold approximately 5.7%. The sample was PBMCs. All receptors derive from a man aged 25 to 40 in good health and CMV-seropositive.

CDR3 in amino acids: CASSANRGREQYF. The CDR3, as DNA: TGTGCCAGCAGTGCCAACAGGGGGCGCGAGCAGTACTTC. J is TRBJ2-7 and V is TRBV2; 9 bases align to TRBD1. The V and J ends lost 4 bases and 6 bases, in that order; junction bases with no gene match: 4. This CDR3 has 13 amino acids. Germline V gene sequence: CDR1 SNHLY, CDR2 FYNNEI.

The CDR3 protein is CASSSDRGRRGYEQYF. CDR3 DNA sequence: TGTGCCAGCAGTTCCGACAGGGGGCGTAGGGGCTACGAGCAGTACTTC. The genes are TRBV27 and TRBJ2-7, with TRBD1 matching over 10 bases. This CDR3 contains 16 residues. Losses at the gene ends were 4 bases for V and 3 bases for J; bases not matched to a gene: 9. Germline-derived CDR1 and CDR2 are MNHEY and SMNVEV (reference sequence).

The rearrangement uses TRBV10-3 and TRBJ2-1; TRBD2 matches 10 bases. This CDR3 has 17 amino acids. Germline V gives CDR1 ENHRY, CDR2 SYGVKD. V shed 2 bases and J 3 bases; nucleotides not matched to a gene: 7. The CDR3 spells CAISERGSGRRYNEQFF. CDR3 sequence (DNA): TGTGCCATCAGTGAGAGGGGTAGCGGGAGGCGCTACAATGAGCAGTTCTTC.

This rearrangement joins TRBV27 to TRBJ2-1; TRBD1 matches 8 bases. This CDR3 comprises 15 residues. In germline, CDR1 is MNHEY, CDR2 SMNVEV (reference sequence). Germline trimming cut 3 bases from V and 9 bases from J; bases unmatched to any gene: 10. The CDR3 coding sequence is TGTGCCAGCAGTTTGAGGACAGGGCCCTCAGCTGAGCAGTTCTTC. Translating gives CASSLRTGPSAEQFF.

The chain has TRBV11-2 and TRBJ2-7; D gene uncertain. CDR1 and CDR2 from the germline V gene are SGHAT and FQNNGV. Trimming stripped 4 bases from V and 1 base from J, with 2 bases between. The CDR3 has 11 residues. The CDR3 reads CASSSSYEQYF. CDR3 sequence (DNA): TGTGCCAGCAGCTCGTCCTACGAGCAGTACTTC.

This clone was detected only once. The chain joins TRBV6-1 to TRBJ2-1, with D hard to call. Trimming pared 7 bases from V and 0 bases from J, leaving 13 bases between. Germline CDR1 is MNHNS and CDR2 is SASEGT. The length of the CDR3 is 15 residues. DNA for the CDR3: TGTGCCAGCATTTCCGACCGGAGCTCCTACAATGAGCAGTTCTTC. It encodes CASISDRSSYNEQFF.

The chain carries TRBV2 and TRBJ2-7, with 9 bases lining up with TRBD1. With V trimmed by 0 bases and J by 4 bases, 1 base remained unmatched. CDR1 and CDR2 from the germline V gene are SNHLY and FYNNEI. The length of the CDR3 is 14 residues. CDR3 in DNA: TGTGCCAGCAGTGAAGCGGGACAGGGATACGAGCAGTACTTC. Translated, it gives CASSEAGQGYEQYF.

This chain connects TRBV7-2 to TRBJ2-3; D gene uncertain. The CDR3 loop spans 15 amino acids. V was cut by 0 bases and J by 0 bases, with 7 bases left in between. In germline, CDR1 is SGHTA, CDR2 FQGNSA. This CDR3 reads CASSLASTSTDTQYF. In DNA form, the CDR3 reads TGTGCCAGCAGCTTAGCTAGTACTAGCACAGATACGCAGTATTTT.

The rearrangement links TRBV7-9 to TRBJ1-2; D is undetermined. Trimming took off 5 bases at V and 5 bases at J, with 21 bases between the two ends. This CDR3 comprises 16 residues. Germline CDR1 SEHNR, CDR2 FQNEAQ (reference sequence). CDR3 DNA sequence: TGTGCCAGCAGCATAGGTTCTAACAGCCTTAGGTATGGCTACACCTTC. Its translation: CASSIGSNSLRYGYTF.

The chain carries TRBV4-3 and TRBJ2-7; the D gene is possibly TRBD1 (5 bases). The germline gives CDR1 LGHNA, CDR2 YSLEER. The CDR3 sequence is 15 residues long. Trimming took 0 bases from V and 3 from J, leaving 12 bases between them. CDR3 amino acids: CASSQDRGLSYEQYF. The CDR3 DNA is TGCGCCAGCAGCCAAGATAGGGGTTTGAGCTACGAGCAGTACTTC.

The CDR3 spells CSVALQGPGETQYF. CDR3 DNA sequence: TGCAGCGTCGCGCTACAGGGGCCAGGAGAGACCCAGTACTTC. The genes are TRBV29-1 and TRBJ2-5, with 7 bases identical to TRBD1. V gave up 6 bases and J gave up 4 bases; unmatched junction bases: 11. The CDR3 sequence is 14 residues long. The germline V gene has CDR1 SQVTM and CDR2 ANQGSEA.

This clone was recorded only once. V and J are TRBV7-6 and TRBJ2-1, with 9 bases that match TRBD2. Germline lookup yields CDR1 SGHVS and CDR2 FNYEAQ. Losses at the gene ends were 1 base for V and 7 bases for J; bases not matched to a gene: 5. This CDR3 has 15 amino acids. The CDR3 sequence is CASSLGLAEGNEQFF. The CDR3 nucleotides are TGTGCCAGCAGCTTAGGACTAGCGGAGGGTAATGAGCAGTTCTTC.

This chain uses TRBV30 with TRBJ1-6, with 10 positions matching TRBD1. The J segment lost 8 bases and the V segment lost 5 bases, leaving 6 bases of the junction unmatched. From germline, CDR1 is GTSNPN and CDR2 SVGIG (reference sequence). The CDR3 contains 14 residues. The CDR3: CAWSGGTGDSPLHF. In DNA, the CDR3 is TGTGCCTGGTCAGGAGGGACAGGGGATTCACCCCTCCACTTT. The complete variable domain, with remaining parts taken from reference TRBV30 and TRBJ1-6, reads SQTIHQWPATLVQPVGSPLSLECTVEGTSNPNLYWYRQAAGRGLQLLFYSVGIGQISSEVPQNLSASRPQDRQFILSSKKLLLSDSGFYLCAWSGGTGDSPLHFGNGTRLTVT.

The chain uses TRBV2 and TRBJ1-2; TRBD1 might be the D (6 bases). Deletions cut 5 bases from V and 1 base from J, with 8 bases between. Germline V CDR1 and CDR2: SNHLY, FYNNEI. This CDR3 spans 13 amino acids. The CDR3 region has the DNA TGTGCCAGCAGTCGGGACAATAACTATGGCTACACCTTC. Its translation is CASSRDNNYGYTF.

The CDR3 spells CASSAGAGYTF. CDR3 nucleotide sequence: TGTGCCAGCAGCGCAGGGGCTGGCTACACCTTC. The J gene is TRBJ1-2, the V gene TRBV7-6; TRBD1 might be the D (6 bases). Germline V lookup: CDR1 SGHVS, CDR2 FNYEAQ. This CDR3 contains 11 residues. V was trimmed by 5 bases and J by 7 bases, leaving 8 bases between them.

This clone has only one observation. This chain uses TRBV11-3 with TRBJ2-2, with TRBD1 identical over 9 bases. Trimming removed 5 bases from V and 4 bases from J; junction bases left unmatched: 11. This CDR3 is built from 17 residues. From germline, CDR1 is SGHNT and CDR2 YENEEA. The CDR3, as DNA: TGTGCCAGCAGCCTCGGGGACAGGGCGAGGGGCACCGGGGAGCTGTTTTTT. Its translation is CASSLGDRARGTGELFF. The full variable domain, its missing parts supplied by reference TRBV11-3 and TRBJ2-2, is EAGVVQSPRYKIIEKKQPVAFWCNPISGHNTLYWYLQNLGQGPELLIRYENEEAVDDSQLPKDRFSAERLKGVDSTLKIQPAELGDSAVYLCASSLGDRARGTGELFFGEGSRLTVL.

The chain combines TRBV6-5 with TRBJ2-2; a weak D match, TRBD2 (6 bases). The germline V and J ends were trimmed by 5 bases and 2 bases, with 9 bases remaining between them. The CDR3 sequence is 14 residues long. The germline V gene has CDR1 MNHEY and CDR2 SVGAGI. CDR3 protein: CASSGGINTGELFF. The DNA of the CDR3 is TGTGCCAGCAGTGGCGGGATCAACACCGGGGAGCTGTTTTTT.

DNA of the CDR3: TGCAGCTCAACTCGGGAGCTAGCGGGGGCTACCCTAAGCTCCTACAATGAGCAGTTCTTC. Translating it yields CSSTRELAGATLSSYNEQFF. The genes are TRBV29-1 and TRBJ2-1; 10 bases match TRBD2. V was clipped by 8 bases and J by 0 bases; unmatched bases: 22. The CDR3 covers 20 residues. Germline V gene sequence: CDR1 SQVTM, CDR2 ANQGSEA.

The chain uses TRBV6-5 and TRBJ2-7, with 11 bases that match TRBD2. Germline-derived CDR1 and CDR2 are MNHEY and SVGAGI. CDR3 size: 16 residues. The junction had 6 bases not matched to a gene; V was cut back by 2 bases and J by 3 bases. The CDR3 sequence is CASSYRRLAGHYEQYF. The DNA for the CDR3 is TGTGCCAGCAGTTACCGACGACTAGCGGGGCACTACGAGCAGTACTTC.

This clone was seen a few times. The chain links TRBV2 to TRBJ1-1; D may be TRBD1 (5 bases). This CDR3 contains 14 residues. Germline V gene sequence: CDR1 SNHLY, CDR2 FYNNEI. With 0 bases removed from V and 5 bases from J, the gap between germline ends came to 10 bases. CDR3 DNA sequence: TGTGCCAGCAGTGAAGCGCAAGGGGCTACTGAAGCTTTCTTT. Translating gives CASSEAQGATEAFF.

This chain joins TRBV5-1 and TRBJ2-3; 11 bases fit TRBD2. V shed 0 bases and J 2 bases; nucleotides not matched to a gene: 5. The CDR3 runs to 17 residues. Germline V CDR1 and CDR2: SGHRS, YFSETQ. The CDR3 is CASSLGIAGGLTDTQYF. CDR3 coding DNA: TGCGCCAGCAGCTTGGGAATAGCGGGGGGGCTCACAGATACGCAGTATTTT.

As DNA, the CDR3 is TGTGCCAGCAACCACCTTCGCACGGCCGGGGTGGGCGAGCAGTACTTC. This gives the protein CASNHLRTAGVGEQYF. The J gene is TRBJ2-7, the V gene TRBV21-1; the D segment call TRBD2 is taken from the table without a DNA check. TRBV21-1 is shown as a pseudogene. The CDR3 runs 16 residues.

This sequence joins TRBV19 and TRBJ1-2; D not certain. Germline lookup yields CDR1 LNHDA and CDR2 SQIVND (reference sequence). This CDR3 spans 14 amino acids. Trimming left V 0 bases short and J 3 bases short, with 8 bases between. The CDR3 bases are TGTGCCAGTAGTATAGAGGAGGAAGACTATGGCTACACCTTC. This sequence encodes CASSIEEEDYGYTF. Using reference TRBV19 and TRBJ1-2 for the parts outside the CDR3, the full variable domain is DGGITQSPKYLFRKEGQNVTLSCEQNLNHDAMYWYRQDPGQGLRLIYYSQIVNDFQKGDIAEGYSVSREKKESFPLTVTSAQKNPTAFYLCASSIEEEDYGYTFGSGTRLTVV.

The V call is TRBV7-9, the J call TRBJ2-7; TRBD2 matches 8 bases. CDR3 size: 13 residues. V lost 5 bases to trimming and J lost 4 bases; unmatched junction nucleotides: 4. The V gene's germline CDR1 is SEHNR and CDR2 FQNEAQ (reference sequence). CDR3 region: CASSPVAGYEQYF. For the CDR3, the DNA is TGTGCCAGCAGCCCCGTAGCGGGGTACGAGCAGTACTTC.

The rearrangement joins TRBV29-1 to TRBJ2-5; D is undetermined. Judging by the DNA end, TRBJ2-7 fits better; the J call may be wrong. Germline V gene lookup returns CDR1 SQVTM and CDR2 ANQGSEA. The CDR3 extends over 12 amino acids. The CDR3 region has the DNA TGCAGCGTCCGGGTTGCCGGGTACGAGCAGTACTTC. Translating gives CSVRVAGYEQYF.

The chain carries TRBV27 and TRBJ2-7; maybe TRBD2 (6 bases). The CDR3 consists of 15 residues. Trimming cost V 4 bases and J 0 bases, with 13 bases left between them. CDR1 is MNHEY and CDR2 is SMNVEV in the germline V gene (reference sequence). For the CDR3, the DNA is TGTGCCAGCAGTTCGGGAGTAAGTCCCTCCTACGAGCAGTACTTC. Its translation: CASSSGVSPSYEQYF.